The clone carrying this T cell receptor beta chain was recorded once. This CDR3 contains 13 residues. The junction had 4 bases not matched to a gene; V was cut back by 5 bases and J by 6 bases. Germline V lookup: CDR1 MDHEN, CDR2 SYDVKM. The table came from immunoSEQ multiplex PCR; TCRdb's copy has only in-frame clones and leaves some out. The sample contains 95,000 to 100,000 clones, roughly nine tenths of which appear only once. These data originate in a study of T cell changes during pregnancy in multiple sclerosis. The V and J genes are TRBV28 and TRBJ1-3; 7 bases line up with TRBD1. This TCR was recovered from a female donor in good health, enrolled as a control in a pregnancy study. Sequencing was performed on peripheral blood, taken after pregnancy. The CDR3 sequence: CASSLQGVNTIYF. The CDR3 DNA sequence: TGTGCCAGCAGTCTTCAGGGGGTAAACACCATATATTTT.